What follows are 9 T cell receptor beta chains derived from one specimen sequenced in a study of shared clonotypes between healthy human individuals. TCRdb keeps only in-frame clones here, not all; method: immunoSEQ multiplex PCR. This table has 2 million to 2.5 million clones, around 90% appearing once. Material for sequencing was naive CD4+ T cells from PBMCs. Subset indicated: CD45RA+ positively selected. The receptors were gathered from a man between 18 and 35 years old in good health. Some clones in this sample may be carry-over from other donors' samples.

This clone was picked up one time. The chain couples TRBV5-1 to TRBJ2-1; tentative D call: TRBD1 (5 bases). This CDR3 region has 12 residues. CDR1 and CDR2 from the germline V gene are SGHRS and YFSETQ. V was clipped by 4 bases and J by 8 bases, with 10 bases between them. CDR3 DNA: TGCGCCAGCAGCCCTGGGGCATATGAGCAGTTCTTC. This encodes CASSPGAYEQFF.

The chain employs TRBV19 and TRBJ1-2; D may be TRBD1 (6 bases). V lost 4 bases and J 4 bases, leaving 19 bases between the germline ends. Germline values: CDR1 LNHDA, CDR2 SQIVND (reference sequence). The CDR3 spans 16 residues. CDR3 in amino acids: CASSTETGWSGYGYTF. Written as DNA, the CDR3 is TGTGCCAGTAGTACCGAGACAGGCTGGAGCGGCTATGGCTACACCTTC.

The chain uses TRBV29-1 and TRBJ2-7; 9 positions agree with TRBD1. J lost 7 bases, V lost 7 bases, and 17 bases had no gene match. Germline values: CDR1 SQVTM, CDR2 ANQGSEA. This CDR3 spans 15 amino acids. DNA of the CDR3: TGCAGCGGTGTAGATGATTGGACAGGGGCGGAGGAGCAGTACTTC. Translating gives CSGVDDWTGAEEQYF.

The chain uses TRBV6-6 and TRBJ2-1, with 8 bases identical to TRBD2. The germline V gene has CDR1 MNHNY and CDR2 SVGAGI (reference sequence). V was clipped by 5 bases and J by 5 bases; unmatched bases: 11. The CDR3 sequence is 16 residues long. CDR3 in DNA: TGTGCCAGCAGTGCGGGGCGGGAGGTCCCCCACAATGAGCAGTTCTTC. It translates to CASSAGREVPHNEQFF.

J is TRBJ2-3 and V is TRBV7-3; D remains ambiguous. V lost 7 bases and J lost 0, with 14 bases in between. Germline lookup yields CDR1 SGHTA and CDR2 FQGTGA. The CDR3 is 15 amino acids. The CDR3 coding sequence is TGTGCCAGCACGGTTATGGGCTCTAGCACAGATACGCAGTATTTT. Translated: CASTVMGSSTDTQYF.

Comment on this clone: Within the sample, other DNA sequences also encode this same CDR3. Here the CDR3 reads CASSLGQSYEQYF. Here the CDR3 DNA reads TGTGCCAGCAGCCTTGGACAGTCCTACGAGCAGTACTTC. The chain combines TRBV16 with TRBJ2-7; possibly TRBD1 for D (6 bases). The CDR3 consists of 13 residues. CDR1 KGHSY and CDR2 FQNENV come from the germline V gene. V was shortened by 4 bases and J by 1 base, with 8 bases between the two germline ends.

This chain uses TRBV2 with TRBJ2-3; 8 bases agree with TRBD2. V lost 4 bases to trimming and J lost 0 bases; unmatched junction nucleotides: 3. Germline V gives CDR1 SNHLY, CDR2 FYNNEI. This CDR3 comprises 15 residues. This CDR3 reads CASSVPSGSTDTQYF. The CDR3, as DNA: TGTGCCAGCAGTGTGCCTAGCGGGAGCACAGATACGCAGTATTTT. Looking up the rest from reference TRBV2 and TRBJ2-3 gives the full variable domain: EPEVTQTPSHQVTQMGQEVILRCVPISNHLYFYWYRQILGQKVEFLVSFYNNEISEKSEIFDDQFSVERPDGSNFTLKIRSTKLEDSAMYFCASSVPSGSTDTQYFGPGTRLTVL.

About this clone itself: The same CDR3 also results from other DNA sequences found in this sample. V usage is TRBV7-8 and J usage is TRBJ1-1; D ambiguous. Per the germline V gene, CDR1 is SGHVS and CDR2 is FQNEAQ. This CDR3 has 14 residues. V lost 1 base, J lost 1 base, and 7 bases lay in between. Written as DNA, the CDR3 is TGTGCCAGCAGCTTAGTCACACAGAACACTGAAGCTTTCTTT. It specifies CASSLVTQNTEAFF.

This clone has only one observation. The chain combines TRBV30 with TRBJ2-7; 8 nucleotides agree with TRBD1. The CDR3 covers 13 residues. Looked up from germline, CDR1 is GTSNPN and CDR2 is SVGIG (reference sequence). J lost 6 bases, V lost 0 bases, and 4 bases had no gene match. Here the CDR3 DNA reads TGTGCCTGGAGTGTACGAACAGGGGGCGAGCAGTACTTC. Protein product: CAWSVRTGGEQYF.